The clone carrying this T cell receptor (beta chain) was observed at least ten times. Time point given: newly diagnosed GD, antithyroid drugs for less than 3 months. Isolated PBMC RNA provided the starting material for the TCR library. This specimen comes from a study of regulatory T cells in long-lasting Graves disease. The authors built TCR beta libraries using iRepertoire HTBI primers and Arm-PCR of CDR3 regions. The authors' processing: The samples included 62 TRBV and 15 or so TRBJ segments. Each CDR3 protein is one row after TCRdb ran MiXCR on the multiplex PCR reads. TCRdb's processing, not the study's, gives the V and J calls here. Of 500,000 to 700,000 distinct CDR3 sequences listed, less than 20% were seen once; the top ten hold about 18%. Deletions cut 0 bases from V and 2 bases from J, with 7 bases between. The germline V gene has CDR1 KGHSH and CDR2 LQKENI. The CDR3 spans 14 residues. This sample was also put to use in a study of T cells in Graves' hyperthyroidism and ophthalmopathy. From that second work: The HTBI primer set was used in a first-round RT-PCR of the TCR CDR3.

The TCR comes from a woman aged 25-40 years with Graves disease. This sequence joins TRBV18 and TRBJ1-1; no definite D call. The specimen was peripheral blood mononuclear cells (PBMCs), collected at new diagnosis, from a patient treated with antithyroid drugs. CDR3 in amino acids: CASSPPISNTEAFF. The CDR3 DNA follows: TGTGCCAGCTCACCACCCATAAGCAACACTGAAGCTTTCTTT. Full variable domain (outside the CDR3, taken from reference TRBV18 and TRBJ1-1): NAGVMQNPRHLVRRRGQEARLRCSPMKGHSHVYWYRQLPEEGLKFMVYLQKENIIDESGMPKERFSAEFPKEGPSILRIQQVVRGDSAAYFCASSPPISNTEAFFGQGTRLTVV.